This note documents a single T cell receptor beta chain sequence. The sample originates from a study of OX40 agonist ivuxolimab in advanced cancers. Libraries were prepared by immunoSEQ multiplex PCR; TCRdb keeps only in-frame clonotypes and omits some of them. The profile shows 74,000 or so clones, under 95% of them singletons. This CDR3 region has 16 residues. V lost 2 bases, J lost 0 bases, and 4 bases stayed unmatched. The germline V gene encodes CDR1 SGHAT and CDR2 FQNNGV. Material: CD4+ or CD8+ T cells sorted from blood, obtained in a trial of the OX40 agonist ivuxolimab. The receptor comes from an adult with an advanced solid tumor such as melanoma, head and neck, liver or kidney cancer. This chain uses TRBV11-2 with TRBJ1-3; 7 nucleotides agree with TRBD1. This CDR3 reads CASSLSDRDSGNTIYF. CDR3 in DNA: TGTGCCAGCAGCTTAAGCGACAGGGACTCTGGAAACACCATATATTTT.